This T cell receptor beta chain originates from a study of cytomegalovirus exposure and HLA in healthy donors (dated by TCRdb to the late 2010s). For the wider study: An earlier analysis of approximately 640 of the donors reported more than 250 Gb of sequence data and 117 million unique TCR beta sequences from about 200 million T cells. Approximately 300 gigabases of sequencing data and around 90 million unique TCR sequences made up an early release that covered 500 to 700 HLA-typed donors. Among about 400 genotyped donors of the cohort, an average of roughly 230,000 unique TCR beta nucleotide sequences was sequenced per donor, of which 15% to 20% were non-productive. An earlier analysis of some 500 of the donors applied high-throughput TCR beta sequencing to assess whether each TCR beta V gene segment acted as functional or pseudogenic. Besides the first cohort of around 700 subjects, a separate validation cohort made up of roughly 120 different subjects was used. Using immunosequencing, the study profiled T cell repertoires from some 670 subjects and related those repertoires to cytomegalovirus serostatus. Alongside the repertoire data, information on donor age, sex, ethnicity and CMV serostatus was compiled. Genome-wide SNP genotypes for about 65% of the 666 donors were used in a later genetic analysis, which treated that subset as a discovery cohort. Every discovery cohort repertoire had been produced on one sequencing platform. Because of strong linkage in the cohort, roughly five DR-DQ haplotypes were treated as single units for association and clustering. The aim of the study was to test whether cataloging public T cell receptors could identify signatures of past pathogen exposure. To predict cytomegalovirus infection status, the study brought together high-throughput TCR immunosequencing, statistical association of individual TCRs with disease status, and machine learning. The number of donors typed differed by locus, with about 629-640 for A, B, C, DRB1 and DQB1, around 520 for DQA1, approximately 570 for DPA1, and some 450 for DPB1. Rather than drawing on any new phenotypic data, the later analysis identified candidate immune exposures from TCR beta sequences and the way those sequences occurred across donors. Of the roughly 390 genotyped donors, approximately 80% were placed in the genetic ancestry cluster associated with self-reported Caucasian donors. A later analysis re-examined previously published TCR beta repertoires from 610 or so donors and added high-resolution HLA genotyping to investigate patterns of TCR occurrence. HLA typing included class I and class II loci at four-digit resolution.

Here is what the overall study found, with its caveats: In a later analysis, TCR association rates were found to vary across HLA loci, with the most associated TCRs seen for DRB1 alleles and the fewest for HLA-C alleles. Most CMV-associated TCR beta chains appeared to be HLA-restricted in a later analysis, and the HLA associations seemed to be driven largely by CMV exposure. Because some donors lacked HLA typing at each locus, the association tests relied only on the typed subset. According to the authors, the approach could potentially be generalized to other disease states and immunological phenotypes. This cohort had only TCR beta chains sequenced, and the lack of alpha or paired-chain data limited which features could be detected. The study listed around 160 TCR beta chains as associated with cytomegalovirus. A further reported finding was that TCR beta sequences accurately predicted the HLA-A and HLA-B alleles for most subjects in the first cohort. When HLA alleles, especially DR and DQ, strongly co-occurred, TCR associations were difficult to assign to individual alleles. Broadly in line with IMGT annotations, most TCR beta V segments showed up in productive rearrangements about 87% or about 30% of the time in an earlier analysis of 450 to 600 of the donors. In a later genetic analysis, fewer N-insertions in productive TCRs were reported among donors in an Asian-associated ancestry cluster than the 666-donor mean. Presence/absence analyses assumed roughly uniform sequencing depth across donors, an assumption that may not hold. In a later genetic analysis, a missense DCLRE1C variant was associated with V-gene and J-gene trimming of TCR beta chains, and the association was replicated in an independent cohort. In a later analysis, some 17,000 TCR beta sequences were associated with specific HLA alleles at a false discovery rate of 0.05. For the cohort, immune exposure information was limited to CMV serostatus. Most TCR sequences were seen in very few donors, while some public TCRs were found in many individuals. Around 16 rarely observed V segments, including chromosome 9 orphons, were excluded from the earlier analysis of just under 600 of the donors because counts were too low. In vitro tests confirmed that a few of the cytomegalovirus-associated TCR beta chains recognize cytomegalovirus antigens. The classifier was reported to diagnose cytomegalovirus status with high specificity and sensitivity in both the original and validation cohorts. Correlated functional status among segregating V segments might reflect linkage disequilibrium, but an unknown experimental factor could not be ruled out. A later analysis reported that several top co-occurrence clusters appeared linked to parvovirus B19, influenza, CMV and Epstein-Barr virus. In a later analysis, HLA-associated TCR beta chains were found to be more clonally expanded and to have lower generation probabilities than equally common non-associated chains. A group of highly shared sequence variants was considered likely to be a technical artifact of the sequencing pipeline.

Library generation was performed with the immunoSEQ multiplex PCR assay. For the multiplex PCR, a mixture combining 60 forward primers for TCR Vbeta segments and 13 reverse primers for TCR Jbeta segments was used. Amplification of the CDR3 region of rearranged TCR beta genes was performed with a multiplex PCR assay on genomic DNA. The amplified TCR beta libraries were sequenced on the Illumina HiSeq System as 87-base-pair reads. Turning to the authors' computational methods: In a later analysis, 70 million to 95 million unique TCR beta chains were counted across the 666 repertoires, and approximately 11 million of these chains were shared by at least two donors. Raw reads were error-corrected and collapsed into unique sequences with a nearest-neighbor algorithm that merged closely related sequences to remove PCR and sequencing errors. CDR3 sequences were aligned to IMGT reference sequences to assign V, D and J gene segments. For a sequence to be retained, at least a six-nucleotide match to both a V gene segment and a J gene segment was required. Rearrangements were called productive when the CDR3 lacked stop codons and stayed in frame with V and J; all others were non-productive. Following IMGT convention, CDR3 was defined as the stretch from the second conserved V-encoded cysteine up to the conserved J-encoded phenylalanine. Sequences without an unambiguous match to a single V gene segment were excluded from the earlier analysis of about 600 of the donors. An earlier analysis of a few hundred of the donors classified V segments as functional when productive rearrangements were above 56.7% and as segregating when the standard deviation between donors was above 5%. To diagnose cytomegalovirus status from the catalog of TCR beta chain sequences, a statistical classification framework was built. A later analysis assigned V and J genes by comparing TCR nucleotide sequences with IMGT/GENE-DB human TR gene sequences. The TCRdist pipeline was used in a later analysis to assign CDR3 sequences and most-parsimonious VDJ recombination scenarios. In a later analysis, each TCR beta chain was defined by its CDR3 amino acid sequence together with its V-gene family, and reads without a unique V-gene family were excluded. A later analysis removed roughly 590 highly shared, low-generation-probability nucleotide sequences to deal with suspected cross-contamination and a sequencing artifact. A later analysis calculated a clonal expansion index for each public chain from normalized within-repertoire ranks of inferred template counts. Generation probabilities in a later analysis came from a VDJ recombination model fitted to out-of-frame rearrangements, and those results were checked against IGoR. In a later analysis, hypergeometric tests were used to score TCR-TCR, TCR-HLA and TCR-CMV co-occurrence, with a repertoire-size bias correction applied to TCR pairs. A later analysis estimated false discovery rates by permuting HLA or CMV assignments 20 times. In a later analysis, co-occurring TCRs were grouped using DBSCAN, and TCRdist sequence similarity was added for clustering within HLA-allele-positive subsets. Co-occurrence clustering excluded repertoires with fewer than 30,000 or more than 120,000 public chains, plus five with anomalous nucleotide sharing. Drawn from immuneACCESS, this table holds only the in-frame rearrangements with V and J called that TCRdb kept. Clones are partly lost; checked studies trace under half to an unresolved V gene and leave the rest unexplained. Clone size and the V and J calls come from that table; the DNA yielded D and trimming. The sample profile shows 100,000 or so clones; around 80% of them were found once. The ten most abundant clones make up about 1.9% of the sample.

The cohort consisted of fewer than 700 healthy bone marrow donors. All cohort members were sampled while nominally healthy, although unrecorded immune exposures were likely present. The donor was CMV seronegative and belonged to the group of 352 seronegative cohort members. A peripheral blood sample was provided by each donor, and peripheral blood mononuclear cells were used for TCR beta sequencing. Genomic DNA was extracted from the blood cell samples with the Qiagen DNeasy Blood Extraction Kit. Notes on this clone: The clone's antigen remains unknown. Base qualities are not recorded, but no much larger clone differs from it by a single base.

Sequenced material: PBMCs. The clonotype comes from a young man in good health and CMV-seronegative.

The DNA reads as follows: TGTGCCAGCAGCTCGTCGGTAACCCCTTCCTACAATGAGCAGTTCTTC. It translates to CASSSSVTPSYNEQFF. The chain joins TRBV11-3 to TRBJ2-1, with the D gene not clear enough to name. V is shortened by 4 bases, J by 1 base, and the region joining them spans 14 bases. In the germline V gene, CDR1 corresponds to SGHNT and CDR2 to YENEEA. The CDR3 holds 16 amino acids from the cysteine to the phenylalanine. Here the CDR3 DNA is all that survives: 48 bases in frame from base 1.